Below, 3 T cell receptor beta chains from the same sample are listed, as sequenced in a study of response to subunit inactivated influenza vaccine. TCRdb reanalysed the RT-PCR reads using MiXCR and keeps one entry per CDR3 protein. Altogether 290,000 or so distinct CDR3 sequences are present, around 20% being singletons, with the ten largest covering 9% to 12%. The sequencing here drew on PBMCs from blood, taken less than 22 months after vaccination. These TCRs come from a man aged 45 to 75 who received an inactivated influenza vaccine.

The sample holds many counts of this clonotype. This chain uses TRBV10-3 with TRBJ1-6; D remains ambiguous. There are 14 residues in the CDR3. Germline V gene lookup returns CDR1 ENHRY and CDR2 SYGVKD. V was shortened by 6 bases and J by 4 bases, with 10 bases between the two germline ends. This CDR3 is CAIRETEYNSPLHF. Here the CDR3 DNA reads TGTGCCATCAGGGAAACAGAGTATAATTCACCCCTCCACTTT.

This clonotype was seen ten or more times. The CDR3 DNA reads as TGTGCCAGCAGCTTAGAGGCAGGGGGATGGACTGAAGCTTTCTTT. It yields the protein CASSLEAGGWTEAFF. This chain links TRBV7-2 with TRBJ1-1; 7 bases fit TRBD1. CDR3 size: 15 residues. CDR1 SGHTA and CDR2 FQGNSA come from the germline V gene. V lost 1 base to trimming and J lost 5 bases; unmatched junction nucleotides: 7.

This chain uses TRBV7-9 with TRBJ2-1; the match to TRBD2 covers 11 bases. Germline CDR1 and CDR2: SEHNR and FQNEAQ (reference sequence). The CDR3 consists of 15 residues. The V segment lost 5 bases and the J segment 6 bases; nucleotides outside the gene matches: 6. CDR3 protein: CASSTGLAGPNEQFF. In nucleotides, the CDR3 is TGTGCCAGCAGCACTGGACTAGCGGGTCCCAATGAGCAGTTCTTC.